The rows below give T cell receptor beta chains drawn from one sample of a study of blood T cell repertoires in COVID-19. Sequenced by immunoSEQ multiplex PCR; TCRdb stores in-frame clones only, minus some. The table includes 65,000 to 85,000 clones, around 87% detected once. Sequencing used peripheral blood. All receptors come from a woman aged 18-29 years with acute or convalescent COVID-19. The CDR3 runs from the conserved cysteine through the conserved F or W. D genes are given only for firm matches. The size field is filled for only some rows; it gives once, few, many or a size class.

TGTGCCAGCAGCGCGGGGGATACGCAGTATTTT,CASSAGDTQYF,TRBJ2-3,-,-,TRBV9
TGTGCCAGCAGTACGGGAGGCGGCACAGATACGCAGTATTTT,CASSTGGGTDTQYF,TRBJ2-3,TRBD2,-,TRBV6-5
TGTGCCAGCTCACCATCGGGGGAGATCAGTCAGCCCCAGCATTTT,CASSPSGEISQPQHF,TRBJ1-5,-,-,TRBV18
TGCGCCAGCAGCTTGACAGAGAGCTCCTACGAGCAGTACTTC,CASSLTESSYEQYF,TRBJ2-7,-,-,TRBV5-1
TGCGCCAGCAGCCAAGACAGGGACAGCTCCTACGAGCAGTACTTC,CASSQDRDSSYEQYF,TRBJ2-7,TRBD1,-,TRBV4-3
TGTGCCAGCAGCTTAAGCGGGAGGGGCCAGAACCCTTGGGGTGGTAGTGAGCAGTTCTTC,CASSLSGRGQNPWGGSEQFF,TRBJ2-1,TRBD2,-,TRBV7-6
TGTGCCAGCAGCTTTTCTCAGGGTCTCTATGGCTACACCTTC,CASSFSQGLYGYTF,TRBJ1-2,-,-,TRBV7-9
TGTGCCATCAATGGACAGGGGAGGACTAACTATGGCTACACCTTC,CAINGQGRTNYGYTF,TRBJ1-2,TRBD1,-,TRBV2
TGCAGCGTTGTAGCGGGGGGAGGAGAGACCCAGTACTTC,CSVVAGGGETQYF,TRBJ2-5,TRBD2,once,TRBV29-1
TGTGCCAGTAGTCCTACAGTGGTGAGCAATGAGCAGTTCTTC,CASSPTVVSNEQFF,TRBJ2-1,-,-,TRBV19
TGTGCCAGCAGTGAACTCTGGCTAGCGGGATCCTACGAGCAGTACTTC,CASSELWLAGSYEQYF,TRBJ2-7,TRBD2,-,TRBV2
TGTGCCAGCAGTTCCTACAGGGACCCCACTAACTATGGCTACACCTTC,CASSSYRDPTNYGYTF,TRBJ1-2,-,-,TRBV28